This T cell receptor (beta chain) comes out of a study of T-cell reconstitution after alpha-beta-depleted transplantation in children. A TCRbeta library incorporating unique molecular identifiers was prepared. TCRdb independently ran MiXCR on the PCR reads; one entry per CDR3 protein. The sample records approximately 200,000 distinct CDR3 sequences, more than 14% being singletons. Between the trimmed V and J ends, which lost 1 base and 3 bases, there was a span of 21 bases. This CDR3 spans 17 amino acids. Germline V CDR1 and CDR2: GTSNPN, SVGIG (reference sequence). The sample in question was PBMCs from the stem cell graft donor, obtained from the stem cell graft. V and J are TRBV30 and TRBJ1-1, with D possibly matching TRBD1 (5 bases). The TCR sequence derives from a human donor who donated a stem cell graft to a child with acute lymphoblastic leukemia. CDR3 loop: CAWSDYTPIGADTEAFF. The DNA of the CDR3 is TGTGCCTGGAGTGATTATACACCCATCGGGGCCGACACTGAAGCTTTCTTT.